Below, 10 T cell receptor beta chains from the same sample are listed, as sequenced in a study of metastatic and nonmetastatic thyroid tumors. MiXCR reprocessed the PCR reads for TCRdb. The data show over 50,000 clones, 25% to 35% seen once. All patients reached thyroid surgery having received no treatment beforehand. The sample comprised blood. These receptor sequences come from a female donor with papillary thyroid cancer or a benign thyroid nodule (not recorded which). Some clones in this sample may be carry-over from other donors' samples.

This chain connects TRBV11-2 to TRBJ2-7; D is perhaps TRBD2 (6 bases). V gave up 2 bases and J gave up 3 bases, with 11 bases separating them. This CDR3 has 14 amino acids. Per the germline V gene, CDR1 is SGHAT and CDR2 is FQNNGV. For the CDR3, the DNA is TGTGCCAGCAGCTTAAGGCTAGCGAGCTACGAGCAGTACTTC. As protein: CASSLRLASYEQYF.

The V call is TRBV20-1, the J call TRBJ1-6; the D gene is possibly TRBD1 (5 bases). CDR1 DFQATT and CDR2 SNEGSKA come from the germline V gene (reference sequence). V was shortened by 0 bases and J by 10 bases, with 16 bases between the two germline ends. The CDR3 runs to 15 residues. The CDR3 here is CSAREIHGARSPLHF. The CDR3 DNA sequence: TGCAGTGCTAGAGAGATACATGGGGCTCGATCACCCCTCCACTTT.

The V gene is TRBV10-3, the J gene TRBJ1-5; the D is unclear. Germline V gene sequence: CDR1 ENHRY, CDR2 SYGVKD. The CDR3 totals 13 residues. V dropped 6 bases and J dropped 3 bases, with 9 bases sitting between them. The CDR3 bases are TGTGCCATCAGGGACGGTCCCAATCAGCCCCAGCATTTT. This sequence encodes CAIRDGPNQPQHF.

In its sample, this clone was seen many times. This rearrangement joins TRBV5-5 to TRBJ1-3; possible D gene TRBD1, 5 bases. The CDR3 runs 14 residues. The V end lost 0 bases, the J end lost 3 bases, and 7 bases lay between the germline ends. Looked up from germline, CDR1 is SGHKS and CDR2 is YYEKEE (reference sequence). For the CDR3, the DNA is TGTGCCAGCAGCTTGGGGGGGTTTGGAAACACCATATATTTT. Its protein is CASSLGGFGNTIYF.

This clone was seen more than once but under ten times. The J gene is TRBJ1-3, the V gene TRBV10-3; the match to TRBD1 covers 7 bases. This CDR3 has 15 residues. From germline, CDR1 is ENHRY and CDR2 SYGVKD. The J segment lost 1 base and the V segment lost 5 bases, leaving 5 bases of the junction unmatched. The CDR3: CAISLTGDSGNTIYF. CDR3 in DNA: TGTGCCATCAGTTTAACAGGGGATTCTGGAAACACCATATATTTT.

This clone was recorded at least ten times. The chain joins TRBV20-1 to TRBJ1-1; 7 nucleotides agree with TRBD1. Trimming removed 5 bases from V and 5 bases from J; junction bases left unmatched: 14. CDR3 length: 15 residues. Germline-derived CDR1 and CDR2 are DFQATT and SNEGSKA (reference sequence). The CDR3 coding sequence is TGCAGTGCTTCGGGACAGACCAGCGCTAATACTGAAGCTTTCTTT. It is translated as CSASGQTSANTEAFF.

In DNA form, the CDR3 reads TGTGCCAGCAGCTTATCCTTCAGTGTTTATTACAATGAGCAGTTCTTC. Its protein is CASSLSFSVYYNEQFF. The chain joins TRBV11-2 to TRBJ2-1; D call uncertain. Trimming left V 2 bases short and J 4 bases short, with 15 bases between. The CDR3 totals 16 residues. Germline V gene lookup returns CDR1 SGHAT and CDR2 FQNNGV.

V and J are TRBV2 and TRBJ2-1; D perhaps matches TRBD1 (6 bases). This CDR3 spans 15 amino acids. Between the trimmed V and J ends, which lost 2 bases and 1 base, there was a span of 9 bases. The V gene's germline CDR1 is SNHLY and CDR2 FYNNEI. CDR3 DNA: TGTGCCAGCAGTGAAACAGGGCAATCCTACAATGAGCAGTTCTTC. Protein: CASSETGQSYNEQFF.

The chain couples TRBV11-2 to TRBJ2-7; no reliable D call. Germline loops: CDR1 SGHAT, CDR2 FQNNGV. This CDR3 contains 17 residues. Deletions cut 3 bases from V and 1 base from J, with 19 bases between. This CDR3 is CASSFMPGPKSSYEQYF. CDR3 bases: TGTGCCAGCAGCTTCATGCCAGGACCTAAATCATCCTACGAGCAGTACTTC. The variable domain in full, with the rest retrieved from reference TRBV11-2 and TRBJ2-7, is EAGVAQSPRYKIIEKRQSVAFWCNPISGHATLYWYQQILGQGPKLLIQFQNNGVVDDSQLPKDRFSAERLKGVDSTLKIQPAKLEDSAVYLCASSFMPGPKSSYEQYFGPGTRLTVT.

In its sample, this clone was seen many times. This CDR3 is CASSRTKSRTHPVDSPLHF. In DNA form, the CDR3 reads TGTGCCAGCAGCCGAACAAAATCCAGGACACACCCGGTGGATTCACCCCTCCACTTT. The chain recombines TRBV13 with TRBJ1-6, with D possibly TRBD1 on 5 matching bases. This CDR3 spans 19 amino acids. Trimming stripped 5 bases from V and 8 bases from J, with 28 bases between. Germline loops: CDR1 PRHDT, CDR2 FYEKMQ (reference sequence).